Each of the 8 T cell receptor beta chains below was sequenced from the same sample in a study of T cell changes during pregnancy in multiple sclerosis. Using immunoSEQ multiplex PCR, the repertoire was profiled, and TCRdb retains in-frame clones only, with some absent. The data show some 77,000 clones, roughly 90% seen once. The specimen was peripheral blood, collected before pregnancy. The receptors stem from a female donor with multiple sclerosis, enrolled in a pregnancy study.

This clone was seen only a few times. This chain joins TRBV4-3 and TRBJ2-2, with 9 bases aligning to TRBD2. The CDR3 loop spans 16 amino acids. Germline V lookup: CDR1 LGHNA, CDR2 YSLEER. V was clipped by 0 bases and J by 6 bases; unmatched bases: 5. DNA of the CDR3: TGCGCCAGCAGCCAAGATCCGGCGGGGGGGGCCGGGGAGCTGTTTTTT. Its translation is CASSQDPAGGAGELFF.

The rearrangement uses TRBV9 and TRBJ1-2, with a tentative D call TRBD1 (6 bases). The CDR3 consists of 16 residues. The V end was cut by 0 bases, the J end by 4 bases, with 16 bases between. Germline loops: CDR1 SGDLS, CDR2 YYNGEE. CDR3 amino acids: CASSVATGGGAYGYTF. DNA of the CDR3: TGTGCCAGCAGCGTAGCTACGGGGGGGGGCGCCTATGGCTACACCTTC.

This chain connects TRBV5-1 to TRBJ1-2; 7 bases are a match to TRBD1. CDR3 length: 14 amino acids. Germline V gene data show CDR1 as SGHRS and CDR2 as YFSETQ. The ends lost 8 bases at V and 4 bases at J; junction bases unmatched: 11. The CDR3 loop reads CARAGGTDVYGYTF. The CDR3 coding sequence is TGCGCCAGGGCGGGAGGGACAGACGTCTATGGCTACACCTTC.

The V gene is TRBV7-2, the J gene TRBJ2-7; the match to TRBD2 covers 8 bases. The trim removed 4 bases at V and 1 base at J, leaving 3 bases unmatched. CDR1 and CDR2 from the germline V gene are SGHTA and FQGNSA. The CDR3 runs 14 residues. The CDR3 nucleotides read TGTGCCAGCAGCTCGGGGGGGGCTTCCTACGAGCAGTACTTC. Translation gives CASSSGGASYEQYF.

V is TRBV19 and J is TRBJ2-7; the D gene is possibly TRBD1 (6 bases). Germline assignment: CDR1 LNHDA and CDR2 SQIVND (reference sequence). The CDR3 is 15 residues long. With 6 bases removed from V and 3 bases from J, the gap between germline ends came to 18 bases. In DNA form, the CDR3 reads TGTGCCAGTAGCCCCGGGTGGGACACTCACTACGAGCAGTACTTC. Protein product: CASSPGWDTHYEQYF.

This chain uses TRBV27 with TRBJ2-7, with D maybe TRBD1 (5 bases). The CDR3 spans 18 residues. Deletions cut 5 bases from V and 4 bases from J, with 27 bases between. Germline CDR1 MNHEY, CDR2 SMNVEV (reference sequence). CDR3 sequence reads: CASSLTVVFGQGAYEQYF. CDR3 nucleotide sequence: TGTGCCAGCAGTCTCACGGTCGTTTTTGGGCAGGGCGCTTACGAGCAGTACTTC.

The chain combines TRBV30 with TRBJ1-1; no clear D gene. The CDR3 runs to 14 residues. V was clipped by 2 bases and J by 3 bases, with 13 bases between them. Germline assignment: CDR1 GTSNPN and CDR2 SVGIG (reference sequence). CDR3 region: CAWSPLWGDTEAFF. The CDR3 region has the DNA TGTGCCTGGAGTCCACTATGGGGAGACACTGAAGCTTTCTTT.

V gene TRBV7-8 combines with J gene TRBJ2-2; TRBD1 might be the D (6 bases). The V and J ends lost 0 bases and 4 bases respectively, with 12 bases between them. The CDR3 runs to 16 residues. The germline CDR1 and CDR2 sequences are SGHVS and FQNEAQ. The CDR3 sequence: CASSLAIWGRTGELFF. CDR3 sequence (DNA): TGTGCCAGCAGCTTAGCGATCTGGGGGCGCACCGGGGAGCTGTTTTTT.